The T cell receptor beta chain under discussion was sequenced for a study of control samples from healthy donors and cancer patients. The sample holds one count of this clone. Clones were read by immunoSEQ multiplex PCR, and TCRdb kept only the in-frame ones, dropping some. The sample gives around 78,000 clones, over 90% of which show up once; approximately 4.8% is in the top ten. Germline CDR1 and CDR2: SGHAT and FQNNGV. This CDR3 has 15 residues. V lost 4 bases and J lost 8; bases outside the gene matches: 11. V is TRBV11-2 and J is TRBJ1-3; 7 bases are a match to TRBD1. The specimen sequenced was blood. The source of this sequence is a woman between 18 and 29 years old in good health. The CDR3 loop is CASSSQGVMVHTIYF. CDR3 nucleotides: TGTGCCAGCAGCTCCCAGGGGGTGATGGTGCACACCATATATTTT.